The 21 T cell receptor beta chains below come from one sample, sequenced in a study of blood T cell repertoires in COVID-19. The protocol was immunoSEQ multiplex PCR, while the TCRdb copy is restricted to in-frame clones and leaves out a portion. This sample has 95,000 to 150,000 clones; about 81% occur once, and the top ten carry about a sixth. The sequenced material came from peripheral blood. The receptor set was obtained from a man aged 25 to 45 with COVID-19, enrolled during active disease.

This sequence joins TRBV6-5 and TRBJ1-3; possibly TRBD1 for D (6 bases). Germline CDR1 reads MNHEY; CDR2 reads SVGAGI. This CDR3 has 15 amino acids. Trimming took off 5 bases at V and 0 bases at J, with 11 bases between the two ends. The DNA for the CDR3 is TGTGCCAGCAGTCTCGACAGGAGCTCTGGAAACACCATATATTTT. Its protein product is CASSLDRSSGNTIYF.

J is TRBJ1-6 and V is TRBV5-1; 7 positions match TRBD1. The CDR3 sequence is 19 residues long. Germline trimming cut 3 bases from V and 3 bases from J; bases unmatched to any gene: 15. Per germline, CDR1 SGHRS and CDR2 YFSETQ. The CDR3 nucleotides are TGCGCCAGCAGCTCGGGCCGCCCTAACGCAGGGGGCTATAATTCACCCCTCCACTTT. It codes for CASSSGRPNAGGYNSPLHF.

This clone has more than one count but fewer than ten. J is TRBJ2-1 and V is TRBV10-3, with 9 bases that match TRBD1. Looked up from germline, CDR1 is ENHRY and CDR2 is SYGVKD. V dropped 2 bases and J dropped 4; count of bases not matched to a gene: 6. The length of the CDR3 is 16 residues. The CDR3 sequence is CAISERGQGGYNEQFF. The DNA for the CDR3 is TGTGCCATCAGTGAGAGGGGACAGGGAGGTTACAATGAGCAGTTCTTC.

J is TRBJ2-1 and V is TRBV19, with 10 bases lining up with TRBD2. V was pared by 3 bases and J by 4 bases, with 3 bases of the junction left unmatched. There are 15 residues in the CDR3. Germline V gene sequence: CDR1 LNHDA, CDR2 SQIVND (reference sequence). CDR3 in DNA: TGTGCCAGTAGTATCCATAGCGGGGGGTACAATGAGCAGTTCTTC. Translation: CASSIHSGGYNEQFF.

The chain employs TRBV28 and TRBJ2-4, with 9 bases identical to TRBD1. Trimming took 6 bases from V and 1 from J; bases not matched to a gene: 10. Germline-derived CDR1 and CDR2 are MDHEN and SYDVKM. This CDR3 has 17 amino acids. Here the CDR3 DNA reads TGTGCCAGCAGCAGGGACAGGGTGATAGGTGCCAAAAACATTCAGTACTTC. It specifies CASSRDRVIGAKNIQYF.

V usage is TRBV19 and J usage is TRBJ2-7; 7 nucleotides match TRBD2. J was trimmed by 2 bases and V by 5 bases; bases with no gene match: 6. CDR3 length: 14 amino acids. Germline V gene data show CDR1 as LNHDA and CDR2 as SQIVND (reference sequence). Here the CDR3 DNA reads TGTGCCAGTAGTGGGGACTACCGCGCCTACGAGCAGTACTTC. Protein sequence: CASSGDYRAYEQYF.

This clone has just one count. The J gene is TRBJ2-2, the V gene TRBV6-5; D gene unclear. Trimming left V 0 bases short and J 3 bases short, with 8 bases between. The germline V gene encodes CDR1 MNHEY and CDR2 SVGAGI. The CDR3 has 15 residues. CDR3 loop: CASSYSLADTGELFF. The CDR3 nucleotides read TGTGCCAGCAGTTACTCTCTGGCAGACACCGGGGAGCTGTTTTTT.

The chain combines TRBV7-6 with TRBJ2-2, with unresolved D. Trimming left V 0 bases short and J 7 bases short, with 3 bases between. In germline, CDR1 is SGHVS, CDR2 FNYEAQ. The CDR3 consists of 12 residues. CDR3 coding DNA: TGTGCCAGCAGCTTAGCCCGCGGGGAGCTGTTTTTT. This translates into CASSLARGELFF.

The chain links TRBV9 to TRBJ2-1, with 9 bases matching TRBD2. The V and J ends lost 0 bases and 2 bases, in that order; junction bases with no gene match: 3. The length of the CDR3 is 16 residues. In germline, CDR1 is SGDLS, CDR2 YYNGEE. The CDR3 DNA is TGTGCCAGCAGCGTAGCAGGACTAGCGACCTACAATGAGCAGTTCTTC. Translating gives CASSVAGLATYNEQFF.

J is TRBJ1-3 and V is TRBV5-4; no clear D. This CDR3 is 13 amino acids long. Germline CDR1 is SGHNT and CDR2 is YYREEE (reference sequence). Trimming left V 4 bases short and J 2 bases short, with 7 bases between. This CDR3 is CASSRGTGNTIYF. The CDR3 DNA is TGTGCCAGCAGCCGCGGAACTGGAAACACCATATATTTT.

This rearrangement joins TRBV7-9 to TRBJ1-6; D gene unclear. V gave up 1 base and J gave up 0 bases, with 7 bases separating them. Germline assignment: CDR1 SEHNR and CDR2 FQNEAQ (reference sequence). The CDR3 sequence is 16 residues long. CDR3 sequence: CASSLDGSSYNSPLHF. For the CDR3, the DNA is TGTGCCAGCAGCTTAGACGGGAGCTCCTATAATTCACCCCTCCACTTT.

The chain is built from TRBV27 and TRBJ2-1; the match to TRBD1 covers 10 bases. Germline CDR1 is MNHEY and CDR2 is SMNVEV (reference sequence). V lost 6 bases and J lost 9; bases outside the gene matches: 8. This CDR3 is 14 amino acids long. The CDR3 sequence is CASSHRTGGGEQFF. The CDR3 DNA reads as TGTGCCAGCAGCCACCGGACAGGGGGTGGTGAGCAGTTCTTC.

The chain recombines TRBV27 with TRBJ2-7; weak D call: TRBD1 (6 bases). The germline gives CDR1 MNHEY, CDR2 SMNVEV (reference sequence). V lost 0 bases and J lost 2, with 14 bases in between. The CDR3 covers 16 residues. CDR3 sequence: CASSLSYRDLTYEQYF. In DNA, the CDR3 is TGTGCCAGCAGTTTATCATACAGGGACCTTACCTACGAGCAGTACTTC.

The CDR3 DNA reads as TGTGCCAGCAGACAGGGACCTAATTCACCCCTCCACTTT. Protein sequence: CASRQGPNSPLHF. V and J are TRBV2 and TRBJ1-6; possible D gene TRBD1, 6 bases. V was pared by 6 bases and J by 6 bases, with 9 bases between. The CDR3 sequence is 13 residues long. CDR1 and CDR2 from the germline V gene are SNHLY and FYNNEI. Looking up the rest from reference TRBV2 and TRBJ1-6 gives the full variable domain: EPEVTQTPSHQVTQMGQEVILRCVPISNHLYFYWYRQILGQKVEFLVSFYNNEISEKSEIFDDQFSVERPDGSNFTLKIRSTKLEDSAMYFCASRQGPNSPLHFGNGTRLTVT.

This sequence joins TRBV6-5 and TRBJ1-5; the D gene is possibly TRBD1 (6 bases). V was cut by 4 bases and J by 6 bases, with 16 bases left in between. This CDR3 has 15 amino acids. Germline assignment: CDR1 MNHEY and CDR2 SVGAGI. The DNA of the CDR3 is TGTGCCAGCAGTTTTGAGGACGGACAGAGTCAGCCCCAGCATTTT. Encoded protein: CASSFEDGQSQPQHF.

The genes are TRBV4-2 and TRBJ1-5; no reliable D call. The CDR3 is made up of 17 amino acids. Germline assignment: CDR1 LGHNA and CDR2 YNFKEQ. V was cut by 0 bases and J by 5 bases, with 17 bases left in between. This chain's CDR3 is CASSQDVGGSRDQPQHF. In DNA, the CDR3 is TGTGCCAGCAGCCAAGATGTGGGCGGGAGTAGGGATCAGCCCCAGCATTTT.

This rearrangement joins TRBV7-3 to TRBJ2-3; 8 nucleotides align to TRBD2. The CDR3 consists of 16 residues. After removal of 3 bases from V and 5 bases from J, the junction contained 10 bases not matched to a gene. Looked up from germline, CDR1 is SGHTA and CDR2 is FQGTGA. The CDR3 nucleotides read TGTGCCAGCAGCTTGGGACTAGGCGGGGTGGGAGATACGCAGTATTTT. Translated, it gives CASSLGLGGVGDTQYF.

This clone was recorded once. The rearrangement joins TRBV7-9 to TRBJ2-7, with D unclear. This CDR3 comprises 14 residues. Germline-derived CDR1 and CDR2 are SEHNR and FQNEAQ (reference sequence). V shed 1 base and J shed 2 bases, with 9 bases lying between them. The CDR3 DNA follows: TGTGCCAGCAGCTTAGGAAACAGCCCCTACGAGCAGTACTTC. This sequence encodes CASSLGNSPYEQYF.

The rearrangement uses TRBV5-8 and TRBJ2-1, with TRBD1 identical over 8 bases. CDR1 and CDR2 from the germline V gene are SGHTS and YDEGEE. This CDR3 region has 14 residues. J gave up 4 bases and V 4 bases, and 4 bases lay outside the gene matches. The CDR3 coding sequence is TGTGCCAGCAGCCGCAGGACAGGGTACAATGAGCAGTTCTTC. Translating it yields CASSRRTGYNEQFF. Combining the CDR3 with reference TRBV5-8 and TRBJ2-1 gives the whole variable domain EAGVTQSPTHLIKTRGQQATLRCSPISGHTSVYWYQQALGLGLQFLLWYDEGEERNRGNFPPRFSGRQFPNYSSELNVNALELEDSALYLCASSRRTGYNEQFFGPGTRLTVL.

V gene TRBV5-1 combines with J gene TRBJ1-1, with D maybe TRBD1 (5 bases). Germline CDR1 reads SGHRS; CDR2 reads YFSETQ. Trimming took off 2 bases at V and 3 bases at J, with 17 bases between the two ends. CDR3 size: 16 residues. The CDR3 sequence is CASSFRGDGTYTEAFF. CDR3 sequence (DNA): TGCGCCAGCAGCTTTCGGGGGGACGGTACTTACACTGAAGCTTTCTTT.

The V and J genes are TRBV5-1 and TRBJ2-7; D might be TRBD1 (6 bases). V lost 3 bases and J 4 bases, leaving 20 bases between the germline ends. Germline CDR1 SGHRS, CDR2 YFSETQ. This CDR3 is built from 16 residues. The DNA of the CDR3 is TGCGCCAGCAGCTCCAATACAGGGCTGGTTGCGTACGAGCAGTACTTC. Its protein product is CASSSNTGLVAYEQYF.